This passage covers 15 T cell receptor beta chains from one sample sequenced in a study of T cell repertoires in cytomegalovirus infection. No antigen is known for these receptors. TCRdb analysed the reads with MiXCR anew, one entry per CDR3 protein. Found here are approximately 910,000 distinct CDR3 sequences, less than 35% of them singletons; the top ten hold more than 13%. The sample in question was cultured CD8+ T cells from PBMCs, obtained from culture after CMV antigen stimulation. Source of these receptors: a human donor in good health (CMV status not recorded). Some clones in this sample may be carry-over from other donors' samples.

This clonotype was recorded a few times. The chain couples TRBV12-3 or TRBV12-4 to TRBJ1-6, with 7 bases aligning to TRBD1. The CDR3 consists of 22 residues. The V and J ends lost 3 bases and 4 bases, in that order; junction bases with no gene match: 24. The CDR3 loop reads CASSFLFEGANPLPGYNSPLHF. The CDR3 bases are TGTGCCAGCAGTTTTCTATTCGAGGGGGCGAATCCGTTGCCCGGATATAATTCACCCCTCCACTTT.

The CDR3 is CAISPQDSSYEQYF. CDR3 nucleotide sequence: TGTGCCATCAGTCCCCAGGACAGTTCCTACGAGCAGTACTTC. The chain uses TRBV10-3 and TRBJ2-7, with a tentative D call TRBD1 (6 bases). CDR1 is ENHRY and CDR2 is SYGVKD in the germline V gene. The CDR3 is 14 residues long. V shed 5 bases and J shed 1 base, with 12 bases lying between them.

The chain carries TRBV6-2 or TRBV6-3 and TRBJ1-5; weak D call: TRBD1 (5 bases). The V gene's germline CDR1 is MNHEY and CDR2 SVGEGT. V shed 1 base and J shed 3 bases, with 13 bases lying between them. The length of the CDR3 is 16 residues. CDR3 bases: TGTGCCAGCAGTTACTGGGATGGCAGGGCCAATCAGCCCCAGCATTTT. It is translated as CASSYWDGRANQPQHF.

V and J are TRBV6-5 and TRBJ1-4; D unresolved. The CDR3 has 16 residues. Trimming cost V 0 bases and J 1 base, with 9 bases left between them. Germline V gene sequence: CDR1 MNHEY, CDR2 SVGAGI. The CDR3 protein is CASSYSSGITNEKLFF. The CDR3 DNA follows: TGTGCCAGCAGTTACTCCTCCGGGATAACTAATGAAAAACTGTTTTTT.

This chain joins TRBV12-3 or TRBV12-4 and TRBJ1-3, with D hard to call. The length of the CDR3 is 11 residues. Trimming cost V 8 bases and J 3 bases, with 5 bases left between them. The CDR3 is CASPSGNTIYF. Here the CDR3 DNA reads TGTGCCAGCCCCAGTGGAAACACCATATATTTT.

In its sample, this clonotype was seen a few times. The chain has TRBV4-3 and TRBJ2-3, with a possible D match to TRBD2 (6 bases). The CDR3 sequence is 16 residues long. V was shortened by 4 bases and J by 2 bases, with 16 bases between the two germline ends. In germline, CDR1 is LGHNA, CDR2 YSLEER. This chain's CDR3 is CASSLTAGPPTDTQYF. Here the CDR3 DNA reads TGCGCCAGCAGCCTGACCGCGGGGCCCCCCACAGATACGCAGTATTTT.

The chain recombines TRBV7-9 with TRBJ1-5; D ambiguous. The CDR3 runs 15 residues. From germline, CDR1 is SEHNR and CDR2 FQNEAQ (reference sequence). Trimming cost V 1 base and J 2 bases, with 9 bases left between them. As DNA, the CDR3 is TGTGCCAGCAGCTTAGGGAGGGAGGGCAATCAGCCCCAGCATTTT. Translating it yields CASSLGREGNQPQHF.

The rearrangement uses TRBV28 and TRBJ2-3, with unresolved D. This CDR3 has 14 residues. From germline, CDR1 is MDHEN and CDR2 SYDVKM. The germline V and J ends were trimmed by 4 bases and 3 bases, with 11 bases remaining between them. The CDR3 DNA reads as TGTGCCAGCAGTTCTAGGGCGGAGACAGATACGCAGTATTTT. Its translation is CASSSRAETDTQYF.

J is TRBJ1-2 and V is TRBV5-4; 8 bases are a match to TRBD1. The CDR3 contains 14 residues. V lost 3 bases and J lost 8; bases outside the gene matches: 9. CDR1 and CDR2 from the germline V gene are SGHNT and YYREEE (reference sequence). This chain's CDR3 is CASSSTQGARGYTF. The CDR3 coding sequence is TGTGCCAGCAGCTCAACCCAGGGGGCTAGGGGCTACACCTTC. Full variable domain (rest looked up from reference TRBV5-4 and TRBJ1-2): ETGVTQSPTHLIKTRGQQVTLRCSSQSGHNTVSWYQQALGQGPQFIFQYYREEENGRGNFPPRFSGLQFPNYSSELNVNALELDDSALYLCASSSTQGARGYTFGSGTRLTVV.

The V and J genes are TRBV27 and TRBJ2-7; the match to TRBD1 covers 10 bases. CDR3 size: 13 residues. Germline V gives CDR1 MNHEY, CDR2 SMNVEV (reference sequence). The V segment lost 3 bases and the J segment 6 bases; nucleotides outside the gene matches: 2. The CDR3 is CASSFRTGGEQYV. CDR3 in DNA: TGTGCCAGCAGTTTCAGGACAGGGGGCGAGCAGTACGTC.

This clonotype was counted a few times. DNA for the CDR3: TGTGCCAGCAGTTTCTACTATAGGGGACAGGGGGCGAGTCAGCCCCAGCATTTT. It translates to CASSFYYRGQGASQPQHF. The rearrangement links TRBV12-3 or TRBV12-4 to TRBJ1-5, with 12 nucleotides matching TRBD1. With V trimmed by 3 bases and J by 6 bases, 12 bases remained unmatched. The CDR3 is 18 residues long.

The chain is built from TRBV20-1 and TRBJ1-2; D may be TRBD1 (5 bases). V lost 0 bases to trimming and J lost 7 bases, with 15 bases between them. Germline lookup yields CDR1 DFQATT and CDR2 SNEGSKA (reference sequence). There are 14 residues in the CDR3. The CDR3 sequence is CSARDLAGAGGYTF. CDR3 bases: TGCAGTGCTAGAGATCTCGCCGGGGCGGGTGGCTACACCTTC.

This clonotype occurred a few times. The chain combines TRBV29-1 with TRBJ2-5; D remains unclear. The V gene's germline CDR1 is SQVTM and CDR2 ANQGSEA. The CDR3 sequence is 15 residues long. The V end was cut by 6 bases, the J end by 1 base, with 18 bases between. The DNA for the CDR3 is TGCAGCGTCGAATCCGGCCATTGGAGCCAAGAGACCCAGTACTTC. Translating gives CSVESGHWSQETQYF.

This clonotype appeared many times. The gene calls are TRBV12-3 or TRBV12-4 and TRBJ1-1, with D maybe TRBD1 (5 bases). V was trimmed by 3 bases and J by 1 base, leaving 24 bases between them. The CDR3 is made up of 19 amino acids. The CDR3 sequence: CASSFSFFGGGVENTEAFF. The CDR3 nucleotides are TGTGCCAGCAGTTTTTCCTTCTTCGGGGGAGGGGTCGAGAACACTGAAGCTTTCTTT.

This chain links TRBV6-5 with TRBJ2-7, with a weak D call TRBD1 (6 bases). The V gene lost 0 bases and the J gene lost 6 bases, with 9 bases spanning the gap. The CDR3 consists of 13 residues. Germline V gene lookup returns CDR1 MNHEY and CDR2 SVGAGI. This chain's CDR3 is CASSYSTGVEQYF. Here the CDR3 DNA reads TGTGCCAGCAGTTACTCGACAGGAGTCGAGCAGTACTTC.